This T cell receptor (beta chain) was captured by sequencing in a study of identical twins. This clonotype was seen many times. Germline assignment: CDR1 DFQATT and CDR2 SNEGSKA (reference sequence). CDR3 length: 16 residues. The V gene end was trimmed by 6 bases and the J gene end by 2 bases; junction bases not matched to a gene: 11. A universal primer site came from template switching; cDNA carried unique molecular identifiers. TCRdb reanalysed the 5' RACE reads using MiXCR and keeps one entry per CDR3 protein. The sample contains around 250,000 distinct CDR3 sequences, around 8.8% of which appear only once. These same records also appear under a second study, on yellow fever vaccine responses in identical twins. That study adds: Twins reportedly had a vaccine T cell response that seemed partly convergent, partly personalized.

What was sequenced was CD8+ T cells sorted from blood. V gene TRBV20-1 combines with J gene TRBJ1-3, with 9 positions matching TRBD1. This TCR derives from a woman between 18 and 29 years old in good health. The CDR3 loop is CSAPTDGDRAGNTIYF. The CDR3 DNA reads TGCAGTGCACCTACCGACGGGGACAGGGCTGGAAACACCATATATTTT.